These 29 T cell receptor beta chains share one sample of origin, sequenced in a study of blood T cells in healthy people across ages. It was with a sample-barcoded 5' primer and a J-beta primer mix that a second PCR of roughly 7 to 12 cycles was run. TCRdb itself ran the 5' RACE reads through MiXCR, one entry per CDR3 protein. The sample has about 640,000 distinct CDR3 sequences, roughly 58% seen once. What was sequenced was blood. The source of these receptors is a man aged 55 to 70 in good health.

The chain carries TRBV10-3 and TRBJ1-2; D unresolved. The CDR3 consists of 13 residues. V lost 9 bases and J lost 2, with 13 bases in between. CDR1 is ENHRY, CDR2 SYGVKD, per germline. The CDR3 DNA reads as TGTGCCATGACGGGTACCGAGAACTATGGCTACACCTTC. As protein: CAMTGTENYGYTF.

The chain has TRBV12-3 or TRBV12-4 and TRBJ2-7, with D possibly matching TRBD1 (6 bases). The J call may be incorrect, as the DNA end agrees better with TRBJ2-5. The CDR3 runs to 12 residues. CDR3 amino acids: CASSFQQGTQYF. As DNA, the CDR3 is TGTGCCAGCAGCTTCCAACAGGGGACCCAGTACTTC.

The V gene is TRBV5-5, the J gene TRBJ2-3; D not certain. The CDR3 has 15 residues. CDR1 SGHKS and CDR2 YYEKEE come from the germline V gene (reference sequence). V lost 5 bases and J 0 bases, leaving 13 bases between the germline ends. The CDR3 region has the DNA TGTGCCAGCAGGTGGGAAGGGCAGAGCACAGATACGCAGTATTTT. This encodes CASRWEGQSTDTQYF.

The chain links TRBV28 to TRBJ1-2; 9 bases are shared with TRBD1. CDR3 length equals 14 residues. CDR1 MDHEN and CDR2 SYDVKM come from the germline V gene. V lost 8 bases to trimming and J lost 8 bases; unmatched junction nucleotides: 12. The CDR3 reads CASVLDRGLGGYTF. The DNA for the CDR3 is TGTGCCAGCGTGCTGGACAGGGGATTGGGAGGCTACACCTTC.

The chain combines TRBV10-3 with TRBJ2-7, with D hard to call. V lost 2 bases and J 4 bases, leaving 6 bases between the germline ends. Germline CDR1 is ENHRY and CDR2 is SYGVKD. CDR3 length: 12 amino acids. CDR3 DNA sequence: TGTGCCATCAGTGAGCAGGAATACGAGCAGTACTTC. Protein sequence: CAISEQEYEQYF.

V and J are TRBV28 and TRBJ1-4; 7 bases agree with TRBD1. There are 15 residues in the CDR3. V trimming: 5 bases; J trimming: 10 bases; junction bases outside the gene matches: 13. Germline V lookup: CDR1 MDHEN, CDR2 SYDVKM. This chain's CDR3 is CASSLTPGQTGKLFF. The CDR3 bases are TGTGCCAGCAGTCTAACTCCGGGACAGACGGGAAAACTGTTTTTT.

DNA for the CDR3: TGTGCCAGCTCACCCACGCACCGGGACGAGCAGTACTTC. It translates to CASSPTHRDEQYF. V and J are TRBV18 and TRBJ2-5; unclear D gene. The J call may be faulty, since TRBJ2-7 better matches the DNA end. This CDR3 region has 13 residues. Looked up from germline, CDR1 is KGHSH and CDR2 is LQKENI.

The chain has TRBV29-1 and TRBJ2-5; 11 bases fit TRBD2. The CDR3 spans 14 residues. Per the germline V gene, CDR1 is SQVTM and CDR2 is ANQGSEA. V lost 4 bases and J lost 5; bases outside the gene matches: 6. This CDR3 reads CSVVAGGPGETQYF. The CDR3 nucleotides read TGCAGCGTTGTAGCGGGGGGGCCCGGGGAGACCCAGTACTTC. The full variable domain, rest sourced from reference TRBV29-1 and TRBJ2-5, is SAVISQKPSRDICQRGTSLTIQCQVDSQVTMMFWYRQQPGQSLTLIATANQGSEATYESGFVIDKFPISRPNLTFSTLTVSNMSPEDSSIYLCSVVAGGPGETQYFGPGTRLLVL.

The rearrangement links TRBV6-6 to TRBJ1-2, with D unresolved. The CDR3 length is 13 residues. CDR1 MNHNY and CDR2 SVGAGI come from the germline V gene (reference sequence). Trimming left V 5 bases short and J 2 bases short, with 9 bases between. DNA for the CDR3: TGTGCCAGCAGTAATACCCCCAACTATGGCTACACCTTC. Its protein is CASSNTPNYGYTF.

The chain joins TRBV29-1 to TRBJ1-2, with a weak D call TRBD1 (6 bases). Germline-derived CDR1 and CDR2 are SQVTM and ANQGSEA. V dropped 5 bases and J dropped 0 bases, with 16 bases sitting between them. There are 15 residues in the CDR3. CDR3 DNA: TGCAGCGTTTACGATATACGGGACACTAACTATGGCTACACCTTC. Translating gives CSVYDIRDTNYGYTF.

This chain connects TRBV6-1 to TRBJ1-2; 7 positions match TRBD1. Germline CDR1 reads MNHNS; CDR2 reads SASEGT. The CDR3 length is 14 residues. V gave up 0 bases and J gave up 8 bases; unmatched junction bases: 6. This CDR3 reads CASSEADRARGYTF. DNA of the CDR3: TGTGCCAGCAGTGAAGCAGACAGGGCGAGAGGCTACACCTTC.

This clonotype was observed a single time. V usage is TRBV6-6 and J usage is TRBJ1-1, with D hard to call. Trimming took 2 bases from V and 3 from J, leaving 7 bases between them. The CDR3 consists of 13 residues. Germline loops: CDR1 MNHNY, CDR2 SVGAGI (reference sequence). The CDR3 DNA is TGTGCCAGCAGTTACGGTGGCTACACTGAAGCTTTCTTT. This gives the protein CASSYGGYTEAFF.

DNA for the CDR3: TGCAGCGTTTCGAGGGAACTAAACACTGAAGCTTTCTTT. Encoded protein: CSVSRELNTEAFF. The chain combines TRBV29-1 with TRBJ1-1; D is ambiguous. Germline CDR1 SQVTM, CDR2 ANQGSEA. V lost 5 bases to trimming and J lost 2 bases, with 12 bases between them. The CDR3 extends over 13 amino acids.

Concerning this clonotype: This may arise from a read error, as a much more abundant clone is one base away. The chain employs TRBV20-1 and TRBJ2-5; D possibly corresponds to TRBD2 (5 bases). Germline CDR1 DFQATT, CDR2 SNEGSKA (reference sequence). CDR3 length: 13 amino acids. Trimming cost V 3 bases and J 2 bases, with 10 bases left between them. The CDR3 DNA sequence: TGCAGTGCTAGGCACCGGGATCAAGAGACCCAGTACTTC. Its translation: CSARHRDQETQYF.

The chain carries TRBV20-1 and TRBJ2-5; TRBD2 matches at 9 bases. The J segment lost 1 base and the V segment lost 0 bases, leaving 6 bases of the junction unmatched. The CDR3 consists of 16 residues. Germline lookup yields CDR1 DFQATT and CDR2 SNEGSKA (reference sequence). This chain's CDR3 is CSARDYERGVQETQYF. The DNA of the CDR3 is TGCAGTGCTAGAGATTATGAGCGGGGGGTCCAAGAGACCCAGTACTTC.

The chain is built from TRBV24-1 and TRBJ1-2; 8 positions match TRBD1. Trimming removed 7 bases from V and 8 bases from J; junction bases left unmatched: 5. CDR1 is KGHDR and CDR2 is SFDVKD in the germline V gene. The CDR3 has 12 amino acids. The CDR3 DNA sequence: TGTGCCACCAGCCCAGGGGGCCGGGGCTACACCTTC. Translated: CATSPGGRGYTF.

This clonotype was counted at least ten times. The CDR3 here is CASSGAGGSEQYF. CDR3 coding DNA: TGTGCCAGCAGTGGGGCAGGGGGTAGTGAGCAGTACTTC. The chain joins TRBV2 to TRBJ2-7, with 7 nucleotides matching TRBD1. The CDR3 covers 13 residues. Germline CDR1 is SNHLY and CDR2 is FYNNEI. With 4 bases clipped from V and 7 bases from J, the junction kept 7 bases outside the gene matches.

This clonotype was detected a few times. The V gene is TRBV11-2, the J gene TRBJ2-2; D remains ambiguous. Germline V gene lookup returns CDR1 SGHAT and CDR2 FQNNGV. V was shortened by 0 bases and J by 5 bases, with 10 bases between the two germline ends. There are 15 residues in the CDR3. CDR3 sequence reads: CASSLDRLGTGELFF. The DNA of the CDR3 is TGTGCCAGCAGCTTAGACCGGTTGGGTACCGGGGAGCTGTTTTTT.

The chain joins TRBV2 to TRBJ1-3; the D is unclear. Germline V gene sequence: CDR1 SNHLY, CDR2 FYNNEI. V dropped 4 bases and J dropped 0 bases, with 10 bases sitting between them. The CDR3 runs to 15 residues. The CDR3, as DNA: TGTGCCAGCAGTGGGCAGCCGCTCTCTGGAAACACCATATATTTT. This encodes CASSGQPLSGNTIYF.

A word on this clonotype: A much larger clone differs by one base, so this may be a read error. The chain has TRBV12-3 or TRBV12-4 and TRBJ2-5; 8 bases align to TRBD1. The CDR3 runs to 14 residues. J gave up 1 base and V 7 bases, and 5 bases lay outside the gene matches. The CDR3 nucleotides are TGTGCCAGCACCTACGGACAGGGCCAAGAGACCCAGTACTTC. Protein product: CASTYGQGQETQYF.

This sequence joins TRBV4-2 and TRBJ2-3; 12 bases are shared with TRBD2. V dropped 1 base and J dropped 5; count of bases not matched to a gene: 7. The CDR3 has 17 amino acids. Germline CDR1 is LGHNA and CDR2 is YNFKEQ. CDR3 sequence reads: CASSQVTSGGRRDTQYF. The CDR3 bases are TGTGCCAGCAGCCAAGTAACTAGCGGGGGGAGGAGAGATACGCAGTATTTT.

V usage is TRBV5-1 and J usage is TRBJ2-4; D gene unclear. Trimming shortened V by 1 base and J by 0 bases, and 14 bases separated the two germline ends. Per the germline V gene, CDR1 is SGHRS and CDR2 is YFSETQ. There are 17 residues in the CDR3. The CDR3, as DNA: TGCGCCAGCAGCTTGAGGCAGGCCCTTCTAGCCAAAAACATTCAGTACTTC. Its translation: CASSLRQALLAKNIQYF. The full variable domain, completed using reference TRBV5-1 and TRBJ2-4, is KAGVTQTPRYLIKTRGQQVTLSCSPISGHRSVSWYQQTPGQGLQFLFEYFSETQRNKGNFPGRFSGRQFSNSRSEMNVSTLELGDSALYLCASSLRQALLAKNIQYFGAGTRLSVL.

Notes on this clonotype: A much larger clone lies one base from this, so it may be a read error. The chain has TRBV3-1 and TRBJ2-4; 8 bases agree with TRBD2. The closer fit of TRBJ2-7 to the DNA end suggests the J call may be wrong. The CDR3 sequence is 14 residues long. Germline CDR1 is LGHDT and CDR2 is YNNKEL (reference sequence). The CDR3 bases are TGTGCCAGCAACCAAGGACTAGCACGCGACGAGCAGTACTTC. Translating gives CASNQGLARDEQYF.

The CDR3 nucleotides are TGCGCCAGCAGCTTGGCTGGGTCCTTTGAAGCTTTCTTT. Its protein is CASSLAGSFEAFF. The chain recombines TRBV5-1 with TRBJ1-1; D ambiguous. The CDR3 runs to 13 residues. Germline V gene lookup returns CDR1 SGHRS and CDR2 YFSETQ. Trimming pared 0 bases from V and 7 bases from J, leaving 10 bases between.

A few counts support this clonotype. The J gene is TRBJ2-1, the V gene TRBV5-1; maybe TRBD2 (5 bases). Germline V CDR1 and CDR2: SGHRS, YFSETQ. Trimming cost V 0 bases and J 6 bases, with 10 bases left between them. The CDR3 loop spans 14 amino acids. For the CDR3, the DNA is TGCGCCAGCAGCTTGGCCAGCGAGGGCAATGAGCAGTTCTTC. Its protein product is CASSLASEGNEQFF.

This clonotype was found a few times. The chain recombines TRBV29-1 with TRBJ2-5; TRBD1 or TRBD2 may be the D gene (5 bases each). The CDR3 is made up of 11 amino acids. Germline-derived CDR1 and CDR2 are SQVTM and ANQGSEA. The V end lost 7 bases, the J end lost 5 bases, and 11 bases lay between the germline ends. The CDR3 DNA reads TGCAGCGGGGGGAAAGGGGAGACCCAGTACTTC. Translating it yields CSGGKGETQYF.

CDR3 loop: CASRFNREHNEQFF. As DNA, the CDR3 is TGCGCCAGCAGGTTTAATAGGGAGCACAATGAGCAGTTCTTC. J is TRBJ2-1 and V is TRBV10-2, with D tentatively TRBD2 (5 bases). Germline CDR1 reads WSHSY; CDR2 reads SAAADI. This CDR3 comprises 14 residues. Trimming took 6 bases from V and 5 from J, leaving 14 bases between them.

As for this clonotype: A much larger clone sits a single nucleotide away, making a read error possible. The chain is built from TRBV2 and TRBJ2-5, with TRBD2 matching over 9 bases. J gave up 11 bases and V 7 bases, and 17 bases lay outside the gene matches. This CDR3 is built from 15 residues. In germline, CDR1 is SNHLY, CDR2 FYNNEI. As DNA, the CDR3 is TGTGCCAGCATCGGTCGGCGGGGGGGGTACAATGAGCAGTACTTC. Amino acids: CASIGRRGGYNEQYF. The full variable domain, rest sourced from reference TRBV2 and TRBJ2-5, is EPEVTQTPSHQVTQMGQEVILRCVPISNHLYFYWYRQILGQKVEFLVSFYNNEISEKSEIFDDQFSVERPDGSNFTLKIRSTKLEDSAMYFCASIGRRGGYNEQYFGPGTRLLVL.

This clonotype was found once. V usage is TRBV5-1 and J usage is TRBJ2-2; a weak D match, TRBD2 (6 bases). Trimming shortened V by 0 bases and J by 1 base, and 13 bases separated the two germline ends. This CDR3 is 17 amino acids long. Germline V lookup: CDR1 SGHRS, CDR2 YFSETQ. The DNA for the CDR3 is TGCGCCAGCAGCTTGGAACTAGCTACTCGGAACACCGGGGAGCTGTTTTTT. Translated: CASSLELATRNTGELFF.